The T cell receptor (beta chain) under discussion was sequenced for a study of sequential checkpoint blockade in melanoma (dated by TCRdb to between 2019 and 2020). A note on the overall study: Patients were randomized 1:1 to first-line nivolumab followed by ipilimumab (arm A) or ipilimumab followed by nivolumab (arm B). Maintenance nivolumab was given following each of the two trial sequences. Study-wide conclusions, independent of this receptor: Larger, independent patient cohorts are needed to validate the response-prediction model that combines TCR metrics and mutation burden.

TCRbeta CDR3 regions were immunosequenced from genomic DNA with the immunoSEQ Assay. Genomic DNA was amplified by bias-controlled multiplex PCR before high-throughput sequencing. The paper's processing steps were these. To quantify the absolute abundance of each unique TCRbeta CDR3 region, the sequences were collapsed and filtered. Clonality, defined as 1 minus Pielou's evenness, was calculated using only productive rearrangements. A previously published method was used to identify clones with significantly greater frequencies in on-treatment samples than in baseline samples. TCRdb mirrors the immuneACCESS table, restricted to in-frame sequences. Some clones are absent from its copies; in checked studies, under half trace to an unresolved V gene, and the reason for the others is unknown. The DNA gave D and trimming, while V, J and clone size come from that table. In this sample the table shows approximately 21,000 clones, roughly four fifths of which occur a single time. The leading ten clones occupy 11% of the sample.

The treatment or condition label, read with the paper, signifies: randomized to nivolumab then ipilimumab (arm A) or the reverse (arm B). None of the patients in the trial had previously been given DNA-damaging chemotherapy. A FACS Aria II flow cytometer was used to sort live CD3+CD8+ cells that were negative for CD19 and CD56 from thawed PBMCs. CheckMate 064, a randomized, open-label phase II trial of sequential checkpoint blockade, was the source of the samples, all of which came from patients with melanoma. Peripheral blood mononuclear cells were collected by leukapheresis, purified with Ficoll-Paque, and frozen in human serum with about 9.2% DMSO. Immediately after sorting, the purity of the sorted blood CD3+CD8+ cells was confirmed to be >98%, and DNA was then extracted. With regard to this clone: The antigen it recognizes is unknown. Base-call qualities are not available, and no considerably larger clone is one nucleotide away.

The sequence was obtained from a human donor with melanoma. The material was CD8+ T cells sorted from blood (inferred from file names), obtained from a patient given nivolumab and ipilimumab in sequence.

The CDR3 reads as follows: CASSVGGLAGGRGSYNEQFF. The nucleotide sequence is TGTGCCAGCAGCGTAGGGGGACTAGCGGGAGGAAGGGGGTCCTACAATGAGCAGTTCTTC. The rearrangement combines TRBV9 with TRBJ2-1, and 15 junction bases match TRBD2. Trimmed from V: 0 bases; trimmed from J: 1 base; junction bases lacking a gene match: 8. The CDR3 contains 20 residues, cysteine and phenylalanine counted. The read is trimmed to its CDR3 DNA, 60 bases read in frame from base 1. The germline V gene specifies SGDLS as CDR1 and YYNGEE as CDR2.